Following are 25 T cell receptor beta chains from one sample sequenced in a study of cytomegalovirus exposure and HLA in healthy donors. The primer mix had 60 Vbeta and 13 Jbeta primers. Assay used: immunoSEQ multiplex PCR; TCRdb lists only in-frame clones, some missing. This table holds about 190,000 clones, about four fifths found once. The sequencing input was PBMCs. These receptors originate from a man aged 25-45 years in good health and CMV-seropositive.

The chain is built from TRBV5-1 and TRBJ2-3; D gene uncertain. Trimming removed 0 bases from V and 1 base from J, with 6 bases in between. Germline CDR1 and CDR2: SGHRS and YFSETQ. The CDR3 consists of 14 residues. This CDR3 is CASSLAPGTDTQYF. The CDR3 nucleotides read TGCGCCAGCAGCTTGGCACCGGGCACAGATACGCAGTATTTT.

This chain joins TRBV10-3 and TRBJ1-1; 8 nucleotides line up with TRBD1. The V and J ends lost 7 bases and 10 bases, in that order; junction bases with no gene match: 17. Per the germline V gene, CDR1 is ENHRY and CDR2 is SYGVKD. The CDR3 contains 15 residues. CDR3 in DNA: TGTGCCATCACCGATTTAGACAGGGGTGATGAAGGAGCTTTCTTT. It encodes CAITDLDRGDEGAFF.

The rearrangement links TRBV27 to TRBJ2-1; 14 nucleotides agree with TRBD2. The CDR3 totals 15 residues. Germline V CDR1 and CDR2: MNHEY, SMNVEV (reference sequence). After removal of 7 bases from V and 9 bases from J, the junction contained 8 bases not matched to a gene. The CDR3 sequence: CASTPGLAGAGEQFF. In nucleotides, the CDR3 is TGTGCCAGCACTCCGGGACTAGCGGGAGCGGGTGAGCAGTTCTTC.

This clone was seen only once. This chain joins TRBV11-3 and TRBJ2-1, with D perhaps TRBD1 (5 bases). This CDR3 contains 15 residues. In germline, CDR1 is SGHNT, CDR2 YENEEA. V was clipped by 1 base and J by 0 bases, with 7 bases between them. CDR3 protein: CASSLVGPSYNEQFF. CDR3 DNA sequence: TGTGCCAGCAGCTTAGTGGGGCCCTCCTACAATGAGCAGTTCTTC.

The sample holds one count of this clone. CDR3 coding DNA: TGTGCCAGCAGCCAAGGGGCAGGGTACGAGCAGTACTTC. Translated: CASSQGAGYEQYF. The chain carries TRBV4-2 and TRBJ2-7; tentatively, D is TRBD1 (5 bases). There are 13 residues in the CDR3. V lost 1 base to trimming and J lost 4 bases, with 8 bases between them. Germline CDR1 LGHNA, CDR2 YNFKEQ.

This chain links TRBV29-1 with TRBJ1-3; no reliable D call. The germline V and J ends were trimmed by 6 bases and 4 bases, with 10 bases remaining between them. CDR1 is SQVTM and CDR2 is ANQGSEA in the germline V gene. This CDR3 contains 12 residues. The CDR3 is CSVEGGGNTIYF. The CDR3 bases are TGCAGCGTGGAGGGTGGCGGAAACACCATATATTTT.

The J gene is TRBJ2-7, the V gene TRBV4-2; TRBD1 matches 8 bases. This CDR3 is built from 16 residues. V shed 4 bases, J shed 1 base, and the junction held 9 bases outside the gene matches. Germline V CDR1 and CDR2: LGHNA, YNFKEQ. The CDR3 sequence is CASSRQPGQESYEQYF. The CDR3 DNA reads TGTGCCAGCAGCCGCCAACCGGGACAGGAGTCCTACGAGCAGTACTTC.

This clone appeared a few times. The V and J genes are TRBV7-8 and TRBJ2-1; D ambiguous. Germline V gene sequence: CDR1 SGHVS, CDR2 FQNEAQ. Trimming left V 7 bases short and J 0 bases short, with 10 bases between. This CDR3 is built from 14 residues. CDR3 sequence (DNA): TGTGCCAGCACCCCTCAGGCCTCCTACAATGAGCAGTTCTTC. It codes for CASTPQASYNEQFF.

The chain joins TRBV6-5 to TRBJ1-2, with a tentative D call TRBD1 (5 bases). CDR1 is MNHEY, CDR2 SVGAGI, per germline. The V end was cut by 6 bases, the J end by 7 bases, with 15 bases between. The CDR3 contains 13 residues. CDR3 nucleotides: TGTGCCAGCAGGTCAGACAGAAACCCTGGCTACACCTTC. This translates into CASRSDRNPGYTF.

This sequence joins TRBV19 and TRBJ2-7; maybe TRBD1 (6 bases). Per germline, CDR1 LNHDA and CDR2 SQIVND (reference sequence). With 5 bases removed from V and 0 bases from J, the gap between germline ends came to 11 bases. CDR3 size: 14 residues. CDR3 bases: TGTGCCAGTAGTCGGACAGTCACCTCCTACGAGCAGTACTTC. Protein: CASSRTVTSYEQYF.

V usage is TRBV6-6 and J usage is TRBJ1-6; the D is unclear. V shed 5 bases and J shed 7 bases, with 15 bases lying between them. This CDR3 has 15 amino acids. Germline V gene lookup returns CDR1 MNHNY and CDR2 SVGAGI (reference sequence). CDR3 DNA sequence: TGTGCCAGCAGTCCCCTGGCCCTCGGGAATTCACCCCTCCACTTT. Its protein is CASSPLALGNSPLHF.

V and J are TRBV27 and TRBJ1-2; D is ambiguous. Germline CDR1 and CDR2: MNHEY and SMNVEV (reference sequence). The length of the CDR3 is 15 residues. Trimming shortened V by 4 bases and J by 3 bases, and 15 bases separated the two germline ends. The CDR3 spells CASSSLTQRDYGYTF. The CDR3 bases are TGTGCCAGCAGTTCCCTGACACAGAGAGACTATGGCTACACCTTC.

The chain links TRBV15 to TRBJ1-5, with TRBD1 identical over 7 bases. V dropped 6 bases and J dropped 4; count of bases not matched to a gene: 21. The CDR3 loop spans 19 amino acids. The germline CDR1 and CDR2 sequences are LNHNV and YYDKDF (reference sequence). The CDR3 loop reads CATSPLSSGTGVLNQPQHF. Written as DNA, the CDR3 is TGTGCCACCAGTCCCCTCTCCTCCGGAACAGGGGTACTAAATCAGCCCCAGCATTTT.

V and J are TRBV2 and TRBJ2-3; D remains unclear. V was trimmed by 1 base and J by 5 bases, leaving 10 bases between them. CDR1 and CDR2 from the germline V gene are SNHLY and FYNNEI. This CDR3 is 14 amino acids long. CDR3 DNA sequence: TGTGCCAGCAGTGAAGGGCCCCGCGGAGATACGCAGTATTTT. This sequence encodes CASSEGPRGDTQYF.

J is TRBJ1-2 and V is TRBV5-4; possibly TRBD1 for D (5 bases). The CDR3 spans 14 residues. V shed 7 bases and J shed 7 bases, with 20 bases lying between them. CDR1 is SGHNT, CDR2 YYREEE, per germline (reference sequence). CDR3 region: CASSLGQGGFGYTF. For the CDR3, the DNA is TGTGCCAGCTCTCTAGGGCAGGGAGGCTTTGGCTACACCTTC.

The chain couples TRBV13 to TRBJ2-2; 8 bases match TRBD2. This CDR3 spans 15 amino acids. V shed 9 bases and J 4 bases; nucleotides not matched to a gene: 10. Germline loops: CDR1 PRHDT, CDR2 FYEKMQ (reference sequence). The CDR3 protein is CASTPNSGGTGELFF. CDR3 coding DNA: TGTGCCAGTACCCCAAACAGCGGGGGCACCGGGGAGCTGTTTTTT.

The chain joins TRBV28 to TRBJ1-1, with TRBD1 matching 8 bases. V shed 3 bases and J 7 bases; nucleotides not matched to a gene: 13. The CDR3 is made up of 16 amino acids. Germline CDR1 is MDHEN and CDR2 is SYDVKM. The CDR3 DNA sequence: TGTGCCAGCAGTTTCTTACCCGGACAGGGTTTTATTGAAGCTTTCTTT. The encoded protein is CASSFLPGQGFIEAFF. Full variable domain (remainder filled in from reference TRBV28 and TRBJ1-1): DVKVTQSSRYLVKRTGEKVFLECVQDMDHENMFWYRQDPGLGLRLIYFSYDVKMKEKGDIPEGYSVSREKKERFSLILESASTNQTSMYLCASSFLPGQGFIEAFFGQGTRLTVV.

This clone was recorded a few times. The chain combines TRBV11-2 with TRBJ2-3; tentatively, D is TRBD2 (5 bases). Looked up from germline, CDR1 is SGHAT and CDR2 is FQNNGV. This CDR3 is 16 amino acids long. The V gene lost 5 bases and the J gene lost 0 bases, with 15 bases spanning the gap. The CDR3 spells CASSQLPGSSTDTQYF. CDR3 DNA: TGTGCCAGCAGCCAACTCCCGGGATCTAGCACAGATACGCAGTATTTT.

This chain joins TRBV11-3 and TRBJ2-1; 8 bases map to TRBD2. The V and J ends lost 4 bases and 5 bases, in that order; junction bases with no gene match: 10. Looked up from germline, CDR1 is SGHNT and CDR2 is YENEEA. The CDR3 is made up of 16 amino acids. The CDR3 DNA follows: TGTGCCAGCAGCTCTCCAGCGGGAGAAGCGGACAATGAGCAGTTCTTC. Its translation: CASSSPAGEADNEQFF.

This clone was observed a handful of times. The genes are TRBV19 and TRBJ1-4; D is unclear. V was cut by 3 bases and J by 6 bases, with 14 bases left in between. Germline lookup yields CDR1 LNHDA and CDR2 SQIVND (reference sequence). CDR3 length equals 15 residues. The CDR3 reads CASSIRLQPYEKLFF. In DNA, the CDR3 is TGTGCCAGTAGTATTCGACTACAGCCTTATGAAAAACTGTTTTTT.

V usage is TRBV7-2 and J usage is TRBJ2-1; perhaps TRBD1 as D (6 bases). The ends were cut back, 8 bases at V and 10 bases at J, with 15 bases in the middle. This CDR3 has 12 amino acids. Per germline, CDR1 SGHTA and CDR2 FQGNSA. The CDR3 here is CASSQGLGEQFF. The CDR3, as DNA: TGTGCCAGCTCCCAGGGGTTGGGCGAGCAGTTCTTC.

This clone was counted a few times. The rearrangement links TRBV7-9 to TRBJ2-6; TRBD1 might be the D (6 bases). V lost 3 bases and J lost 0, with 9 bases in between. Germline CDR1 reads SEHNR; CDR2 reads FQNEAQ (reference sequence). The CDR3 covers 16 residues. CDR3 residues: CASSFDRSSGANVLTF. CDR3 nucleotides: TGTGCCAGCAGCTTTGACAGGAGCTCTGGGGCCAACGTCCTGACTTTC.

The V call is TRBV9, the J call TRBJ2-5; D call uncertain. V was pared by 0 bases and J by 5 bases, with 11 bases between. The CDR3 spans 14 residues. Germline CDR1 SGDLS, CDR2 YYNGEE. CDR3 protein: CASSVDGDSETQYF. The CDR3 region has the DNA TGTGCCAGCAGCGTAGATGGAGATTCGGAGACCCAGTACTTC.

This chain joins TRBV5-4 and TRBJ1-1; 7 bases map to TRBD1. In germline, CDR1 is SGHNT, CDR2 YYREEE (reference sequence). The CDR3 runs 15 residues. The J segment lost 0 bases and the V segment lost 5 bases, leaving 7 bases of the junction unmatched. In DNA, the CDR3 is TGTGCCAGCAGTCCGCCGGGACAGCTGAACACTGAAGCTTTCTTT. Its protein product is CASSPPGQLNTEAFF.

V usage is TRBV6-1 and J usage is TRBJ1-2, with 9 bases matching TRBD1. This CDR3 region has 14 residues. Trimming at V came to 6 bases and at J to 2 bases, leaving 4 bases not matched to a gene. Germline V gives CDR1 MNHNS, CDR2 SASEGT. The CDR3 reads CASSRQGDNYGYTF. The CDR3 region has the DNA TGTGCCAGCAGCAGACAGGGGGACAACTATGGCTACACCTTC.